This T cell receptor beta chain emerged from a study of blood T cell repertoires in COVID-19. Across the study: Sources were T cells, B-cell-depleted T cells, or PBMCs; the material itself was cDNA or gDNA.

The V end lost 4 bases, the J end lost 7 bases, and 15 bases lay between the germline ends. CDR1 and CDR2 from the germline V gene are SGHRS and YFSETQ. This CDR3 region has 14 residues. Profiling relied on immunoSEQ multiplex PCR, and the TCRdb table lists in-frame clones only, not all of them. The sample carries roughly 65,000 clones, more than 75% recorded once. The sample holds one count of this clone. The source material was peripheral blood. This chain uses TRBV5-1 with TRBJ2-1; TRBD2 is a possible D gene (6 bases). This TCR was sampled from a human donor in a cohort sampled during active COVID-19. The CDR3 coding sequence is TGCGCCAGCAGCCTCGACGGTGGAGGGAATGAGCAGTTCTTC. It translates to CASSLDGGGNEQFF.